Listed here are 18 T cell receptor beta chains from one sample, sequenced in a study of T cell responses to AZD1222 COVID-19 vaccine. TCRdb's table, derived via immunoSEQ multiplex PCR, lists solely in-frame clones and lacks some. Of approximately 73,000 clones in the sample, 65% to 85% are singletons; the top ten hold around 2.8%. This sample comprised peripheral blood, obtained on day 0 of AZD1222 vaccination. The receptors here all came from an adult in good health.

V and J are TRBV6-6 and TRBJ2-7; the D gene is possibly TRBD1 (6 bases). CDR3 size: 13 residues. The ends were cut back, 5 bases at V and 2 bases at J, with 10 bases in the middle. The germline V gene encodes CDR1 MNHNY and CDR2 SVGAGI (reference sequence). CDR3 DNA: TGTGCCAGCAGTCCCGGGACACCCTACGAGCAGTACTTC. As protein: CASSPGTPYEQYF.

This sequence joins TRBV14 and TRBJ1-4; D is unresolved. This CDR3 spans 14 amino acids. Trimming took 4 bases from V and 1 from J, leaving 7 bases between them. From germline, CDR1 is SGHDN and CDR2 FVKESK. In DNA form, the CDR3 reads TGTGCCAGCAGCCCGCGGCTAACTAATGAAAAACTGTTTTTT. As protein: CASSPRLTNEKLFF.

The chain is built from TRBV18 and TRBJ1-5; 9 bases match TRBD1. The CDR3 runs to 16 residues. The germline V gene has CDR1 KGHSH and CDR2 LQKENI. V dropped 2 bases and J dropped 6; count of bases not matched to a gene: 8. CDR3: CASSPGDRVKSQPQHF. The CDR3 coding sequence is TGTGCCAGCTCACCAGGGGACAGGGTGAAGAGTCAGCCCCAGCATTTT.

The rearrangement joins TRBV19 to TRBJ2-6; 7 bases are shared with TRBD1. Germline loops: CDR1 LNHDA, CDR2 SQIVND (reference sequence). With V trimmed by 3 bases and J by 0 bases, 5 bases remained unmatched. The CDR3 extends over 17 amino acids. This CDR3 is CASSILGQDSGANVLTF. The DNA for the CDR3 is TGTGCCAGTAGTATTTTAGGACAGGACTCTGGGGCCAACGTCCTGACTTTC.

V gene TRBV1 combines with J gene TRBJ2-2; whether TRBD2, the table's D call, matches the DNA was not checked. TRBV1 counts as a pseudogene. This CDR3 is built from 16 residues. The chain's CDR3 is CTSSPSGNRTTGELFF. DNA of the CDR3: TGCACCAGCAGCCCCAGCGGGAATAGGACCACCGGGGAGCTGTTTTTT.

This sequence joins TRBV7-3 and TRBJ1-6; D gene uncertain. The V end lost 5 bases, the J end lost 6 bases, and 8 bases lay between the germline ends. The CDR3 runs 13 residues. Germline loops: CDR1 SGHTA, CDR2 FQGTGA. This CDR3 is CASSETLNSPLHF. Here the CDR3 DNA reads TGTGCCAGCAGCGAGACCCTTAATTCACCCCTCCACTTT.

The chain has TRBV13 and TRBJ2-7; a weak D match, TRBD1 (6 bases). Germline assignment: CDR1 PRHDT and CDR2 FYEKMQ (reference sequence). V dropped 5 bases and J dropped 0 bases, with 23 bases sitting between them. This CDR3 is built from 18 residues. In nucleotides, the CDR3 is TGTGCCAGCAGCCGCCGCCGTGGTACCGGGGACAACTCCTACGAGCAGTACTTC. Its translation: CASSRRRGTGDNSYEQYF.

The V call is TRBV10-2, the J call TRBJ2-5; D not resolved. The germline gives CDR1 WSHSY, CDR2 SAAADI. The CDR3 sequence is 12 residues long. V shed 4 bases and J shed 1 base, with 4 bases lying between them. CDR3 residues: CASSALQETQYF. CDR3 sequence (DNA): TGCGCCAGCAGTGCCCTCCAAGAGACCCAGTACTTC.

The table lists this clone with a few counts. The chain uses TRBV7-8 and TRBJ2-7; the D gene is possibly TRBD1 (5 bases). The CDR3 sequence is 14 residues long. Germline CDR1 is SGHVS and CDR2 is FQNEAQ. V gave up 5 bases and J gave up 4 bases, with 15 bases separating them. The CDR3 loop is CASSRTRDYYEQYF. CDR3 nucleotides: TGTGCCAGCAGCCGGACCAGGGATTATTACGAGCAGTACTTC.

Only one count was recorded for this clone. The chain employs TRBV6-2 or TRBV6-3 and TRBJ2-2; D unclear. Per the germline V gene, CDR1 is MNHEY and CDR2 is SVGEGT. The CDR3 sequence is 14 residues long. Deletions cut 2 bases from V and 3 bases from J, with 7 bases between. The CDR3 DNA reads TGTGCCAGCAGTTACCCTACAGACACCGGGGAGCTGTTTTTT. The encoded protein is CASSYPTDTGELFF.

The chain uses TRBV12-3 or TRBV12-4 and TRBJ2-7, with unresolved D. Deletions cut 1 base from V and 0 bases from J, with 4 bases between. This CDR3 has 13 residues. In nucleotides, the CDR3 is TGTGCCAGCAGTTTAGGGGGCTCCTACGAGCAGTACTTC. Translation: CASSLGGSYEQYF.

The chain carries TRBV7-8 and TRBJ2-7, with 7 bases fitting TRBD2. Per germline, CDR1 SGHVS and CDR2 FQNEAQ. J gave up 0 bases and V 5 bases, and 4 bases lay outside the gene matches. This CDR3 is 14 amino acids long. CDR3 sequence reads: CASSQAGSSYEQYF. Here the CDR3 DNA reads TGTGCCAGCAGCCAAGCGGGGAGCTCCTACGAGCAGTACTTC.

The V and J genes are TRBV7-9 and TRBJ1-1; weak D call: TRBD1 (5 bases). The CDR3 covers 14 residues. In germline, CDR1 is SEHNR, CDR2 FQNEAQ (reference sequence). The V and J ends lost 3 bases and 2 bases respectively, with 10 bases between them. The CDR3 loop reads CASSFRGRNTEAFF. CDR3 coding DNA: TGTGCCAGCAGCTTTCGGGGGAGAAACACTGAAGCTTTCTTT.

The CDR3 DNA sequence: TGTGCCAGCAGTCTTCGGGGACTAGCCGAACGGGCAGATACGCAGTATTTT. It yields the protein CASSLRGLAERADTQYF. This chain connects TRBV6-6 to TRBJ2-3; 9 bases map to TRBD2. Germline V gives CDR1 MNHNY, CDR2 SVGAGI (reference sequence). The CDR3 consists of 17 residues. V lost 5 bases and J lost 4; bases outside the gene matches: 13.

The chain is built from TRBV27 and TRBJ1-2; 7 positions match TRBD1. This CDR3 is built from 16 residues. The germline CDR1 and CDR2 sequences are MNHEY and SMNVEV (reference sequence). J was trimmed by 2 bases and V by 0 bases; bases with no gene match: 6. CDR3 sequence (DNA): TGTGCCAGCAGTTTATCCGCGACAGGGACGAACTATGGCTACACCTTC. It is translated as CASSLSATGTNYGYTF.

The chain links TRBV19 to TRBJ1-1, with 11 bases lining up with TRBD1. V was pared by 4 bases and J by 5 bases, with 6 bases of the junction left unmatched. Germline CDR1 LNHDA, CDR2 SQIVND (reference sequence). The CDR3 is made up of 15 amino acids. CDR3 amino acids: CASSRQDRGLTEAFF. The DNA for the CDR3 is TGTGCCAGTAGTAGACAGGACAGGGGGCTTACTGAAGCTTTCTTT.

The chain carries TRBV12-3 or TRBV12-4 and TRBJ2-2; D remains unclear. The CDR3 sequence is 13 residues long. The V and J ends lost 2 bases and 6 bases respectively, with 7 bases between them. CDR3 in DNA: TGTGCCAGCAGTTTAAAGCTACCCGGGGAGCTGTTTTTT. Translating gives CASSLKLPGELFF.

This chain joins TRBV6-5 and TRBJ1-1; D is unclear. Trimming left V 7 bases short and J 4 bases short, with 16 bases between. Germline-derived CDR1 and CDR2 are MNHEY and SVGAGI. The CDR3 length is 14 residues. CDR3 bases: TGTGCCAGCACTCCAACGATCCGGGGCACTGAAGCTTTCTTT. Translating gives CASTPTIRGTEAFF.